Shown below are 22 T cell receptor beta chains from a single sample sequenced in a study of blood T cell repertoires in COVID-19. Produced via immunoSEQ multiplex PCR; TCRdb's table is partial and in-frame only. The sample shows approximately 69,000 clones, around 90% of them seen only once. The sample was peripheral blood. The receptor set was obtained from a man between 45 and 60 years old with acute or convalescent COVID-19.

CDR3 amino acids: CVSATYRGMNTEAFF. The CDR3 nucleotides are TGTGTCTCCGCTACCTACAGGGGAATGAACACTGAAGCTTTCTTT. This sequence joins TRBV19 and TRBJ1-1; TRBD1 aligns across 7 bases. CDR1 is LNHDA, CDR2 SQIVND, per germline (reference sequence). This CDR3 region has 15 residues.

V is TRBV11-3 and J is TRBJ2-2; D possibly corresponds to TRBD1 (6 bases). Germline CDR1 SGHNT, CDR2 YENEEA. The V and J ends lost 4 bases and 0 bases respectively, with 12 bases between them. The CDR3 contains 16 residues. In DNA, the CDR3 is TGTGCCAGCAGCTCGAGGGACAACTCGAACACCGGGGAGCTGTTTTTT. This codes for CASSSRDNSNTGELFF.

The chain carries TRBV6-1 and TRBJ2-7, with 8 bases identical to TRBD1. The germline gives CDR1 MNHNS, CDR2 SASEGT. Trimming removed 2 bases from V and 1 base from J; junction bases left unmatched: 4. The CDR3 is 15 residues long. The DNA for the CDR3 is TGTGCCAGCAGTGAACTGGACAGGGCGTCCTACGAGCAGTACTTC. Encoded protein: CASSELDRASYEQYF.

This chain uses TRBV19 with TRBJ1-2; D uncertain. V dropped 7 bases and J dropped 7 bases, with 25 bases sitting between them. Germline CDR1 and CDR2: LNHDA and SQIVND (reference sequence). The CDR3 covers 16 residues. The CDR3 region is CASTPDGARVGLGYTF. The DNA for the CDR3 is TGTGCCAGTACCCCGGACGGTGCAAGGGTCGGACTTGGCTACACCTTC. The variable domain in full, completed from reference TRBV19 and TRBJ1-2, reads DGGITQSPKYLFRKEGQNVTLSCEQNLNHDAMYWYRQDPGQGLRLIYYSQIVNDFQKGDIAEGYSVSREKKESFPLTVTSAQKNPTAFYLCASTPDGARVGLGYTFGSGTRLTVV.

The chain is built from TRBV24-1 and TRBJ1-2, with D tentatively TRBD1 (5 bases). Germline V gives CDR1 KGHDR, CDR2 SFDVKD. CDR3 length equals 15 residues. Between the trimmed V and J ends, which lost 2 bases and 2 bases, there was a span of 11 bases. In DNA, the CDR3 is TGTGCCACCAGTGATTACCCGACAGACAACTATGGCTACACCTTC. Encoded protein: CATSDYPTDNYGYTF.

The chain links TRBV6-2 or TRBV6-3 to TRBJ2-7; D possibly corresponds to TRBD2 (6 bases). The CDR3 extends over 14 amino acids. Germline V gene data show CDR1 as MNHEY and CDR2 as SVGEGT. Trimming stripped 2 bases from V and 6 bases from J, with 14 bases between. The CDR3, as DNA: TGTGCCAGCAGTTACCGACTAGACCGGAGCGAGCAGTACTTC. Protein: CASSYRLDRSEQYF.

The genes are TRBV5-1 and TRBJ2-2; D is perhaps TRBD1 (6 bases). V was shortened by 4 bases and J by 1 base, with 11 bases between the two germline ends. The CDR3 is 15 amino acids. From germline, CDR1 is SGHRS and CDR2 YFSETQ. CDR3 nucleotide sequence: TGCGCCAGCAGCGGGGACACCAAGAACACCGGGGAGCTGTTTTTT. Protein sequence: CASSGDTKNTGELFF.

J is TRBJ1-4 and V is TRBV30; 8 bases line up with TRBD1. This CDR3 region has 15 residues. In germline, CDR1 is GTSNPN, CDR2 SVGIG (reference sequence). V was clipped by 2 bases and J by 4 bases; unmatched bases: 6. The CDR3 region is CAWSPGQGHNEKLFF. The CDR3 bases are TGTGCCTGGAGTCCCGGACAGGGCCATAATGAAAAACTGTTTTTT.

This chain connects TRBV6-4 to TRBJ1-3, with D possibly being TRBD1 (6 bases). Germline-derived CDR1 and CDR2 are MRHNA and SNTAGT. There are 15 residues in the CDR3. The germline V and J ends were trimmed by 5 bases and 0 bases, with 11 bases remaining between them. Here the CDR3 reads CASSSDSHSGNTIYF. CDR3 nucleotide sequence: TGTGCCAGCAGTTCGGACAGCCACTCTGGAAACACCATATATTTT.

This clone appeared once. CDR3 nucleotides: TGTGCCAGTAGTTCAGGGTTTGACAATCAGCCCCAGCATTTT. It translates to CASSSGFDNQPQHF. The chain recombines TRBV19 with TRBJ1-5, with D perhaps TRBD1 (5 bases). Germline loops: CDR1 LNHDA, CDR2 SQIVND (reference sequence). The CDR3 totals 14 residues. Between the trimmed V and J ends, which lost 5 bases and 3 bases, there was a span of 11 bases.

The chain is built from TRBV27 and TRBJ2-3; no definite D call. Germline V gene lookup returns CDR1 MNHEY and CDR2 SMNVEV (reference sequence). Trimming shortened V by 7 bases and J by 2 bases, and 19 bases separated the two germline ends. This CDR3 contains 16 residues. The CDR3 nucleotides read TGTGCCAGCAAAGCCCGAGGCGTCTACCCCACAGATACGCAGTATTTT. Its protein product is CASKARGVYPTDTQYF.

The chain is built from TRBV19 and TRBJ2-1, with D perhaps TRBD2 (6 bases). V lost 4 bases and J lost 8, with 15 bases in between. The CDR3 runs to 14 residues. Per germline, CDR1 LNHDA and CDR2 SQIVND (reference sequence). In DNA, the CDR3 is TGTGCCAGTAGTACAATTCAGGCTAGCGATGAGCAGTTCTTC. Translating it yields CASSTIQASDEQFF.

The chain recombines TRBV6-5 with TRBJ2-7, with 7 bases that match TRBD1. With V trimmed by 5 bases and J by 4 bases, 11 bases remained unmatched. In germline, CDR1 is MNHEY, CDR2 SVGAGI. The CDR3 sequence is 15 residues long. This CDR3 is CASSLSWDSGYEQYF. CDR3 coding DNA: TGTGCCAGCAGTCTAAGTTGGGACAGCGGATACGAGCAGTACTTC.

The chain recombines TRBV6-5 with TRBJ2-7, with 8 nucleotides matching TRBD1. Trimming took 10 bases from V and 4 from J; bases not matched to a gene: 6. Germline V lookup: CDR1 MNHEY, CDR2 SVGAGI. The CDR3 length is 12 residues. The CDR3 DNA sequence: TGTGCCACCAGACAGGGGTCGTACGAGCAGTACTTC. It translates to CATRQGSYEQYF.

The chain combines TRBV6-2 or TRBV6-3 with TRBJ1-5; D unresolved. Germline CDR1 reads MNHEY; CDR2 reads SVGEGT. Trimming cost V 2 bases and J 11 bases, with 7 bases left between them. The CDR3 is 11 amino acids. The CDR3 sequence: CASSYGGAQHF. The CDR3 region has the DNA TGTGCCAGCAGTTACGGCGGGGCCCAGCATTTT.

The chain links TRBV9 to TRBJ2-7; 8 bases map to TRBD2. This CDR3 is built from 16 residues. The ends lost 0 bases at V and 7 bases at J; junction bases unmatched: 12. The germline CDR1 and CDR2 sequences are SGDLS and YYNGEE. In nucleotides, the CDR3 is TGTGCCAGCAGCGTAGGGACGGGAGGGCCGGAGGGGGAGCAGTACTTC. This gives the protein CASSVGTGGPEGEQYF.

The rearrangement uses TRBV6-2 or TRBV6-3 and TRBJ2-6; possibly TRBD1 for D (6 bases). CDR3 length equals 20 residues. V was trimmed by 2 bases and J by 1 base, leaving 21 bases between them. CDR1 MNHEY and CDR2 SVGEGT come from the germline V gene. The CDR3 spells CASSYRLDRDLLSGANVLTF. The CDR3 DNA reads as TGTGCCAGCAGTTACCGGTTGGACAGAGACTTACTATCTGGGGCCAACGTCCTGACTTTC.

This chain uses TRBV11-2 with TRBJ1-3; D might be TRBD1 (6 bases). Germline-derived CDR1 and CDR2 are SGHAT and FQNNGV. CDR3 length equals 15 residues. V was cut by 5 bases and J by 0 bases, with 11 bases left in between. CDR3 protein: CASSAGTLSGNTIYF. The CDR3 nucleotides read TGTGCCAGCAGCGCAGGGACACTCTCTGGAAACACCATATATTTT.

V usage is TRBV29-1 and J usage is TRBJ2-7; 7 bases match TRBD1. J was trimmed by 4 bases and V by 6 bases; bases with no gene match: 9. This CDR3 spans 13 amino acids. The germline V gene has CDR1 SQVTM and CDR2 ANQGSEA. Written as DNA, the CDR3 is TGCAGCGTCCAGGGGGACGGCCTTTACGAGCAGTACTTC. It specifies CSVQGDGLYEQYF.

The chain carries TRBV7-2 and TRBJ2-1; TRBD1 aligns across 8 bases. Germline assignment: CDR1 SGHTA and CDR2 FQGNSA. The CDR3 covers 15 residues. Trimming at V came to 5 bases and at J to 4 bases, leaving 7 bases not matched to a gene. The CDR3 DNA reads TGTGCCAGCAGCCGCGACAGGGGATCGTACAATGAGCAGTTCTTC. This gives the protein CASSRDRGSYNEQFF.

The chain joins TRBV25-1 to TRBJ2-3, with 8 bases aligning to TRBD1. Germline V gene data show CDR1 as MGHDK and CDR2 as SYGVNS. The junction had 3 bases not matched to a gene; V was cut back by 7 bases and J by 3 bases. The CDR3 totals 13 residues. The CDR3 nucleotides read TGTGCCAGCACCAGACAGGGGACAGATACGCAGTATTTT. It specifies CASTRQGTDTQYF.

J is TRBJ2-5 and V is TRBV19; 7 nucleotides align to TRBD1. In germline, CDR1 is LNHDA, CDR2 SQIVND (reference sequence). Trimming at V came to 3 bases and at J to 5 bases, leaving 9 bases not matched to a gene. The CDR3 is made up of 15 amino acids. The CDR3 region is CASSMTGSGTETQYF. The CDR3 nucleotides are TGTGCCAGTAGTATGACAGGGAGTGGGACCGAGACCCAGTACTTC.